This TCR beta chain emerged from a study of OX40 agonist ivuxolimab in advanced cancers. This CDR3 is 18 amino acids long. Trimming took 0 bases from V and 1 from J, leaving 18 bases between them. Germline V gene lookup returns CDR1 SGHRS and CDR2 YFSETQ. Here immunoSEQ multiplex PCR was the method, and the copy in TCRdb shows in-frame clones only, minus some. Among 55,000 to 85,000 clones listed, more than 75% were seen once. Source: CD4+ or CD8+ T cells sorted from blood, taken in a trial of the OX40 agonist ivuxolimab. The chain carries TRBV5-1 and TRBJ2-3, with a weak D call TRBD2 (6 bases). The sequence derives from an adult with an advanced solid tumor such as melanoma, head and neck, liver or kidney cancer. In DNA form, the CDR3 reads TGCGCCAGCAGCTTGGGATTTGTGAGGGGAGGAGGCACAGATACGCAGTATTTT. It translates to CASSLGFVRGGGTDTQYF.